The sequence of this T cell receptor beta chain was determined in a study of blood T cell repertoires in COVID-19. On the study more broadly: COVID-19 samples from acute and convalescent phases originated in the United States, Italy and Spain. PBMCs, B-cell-depleted T cells, or T cells provided the cDNA or gDNA that made up the material.

Original methodology: Scientists estimated how many nucleated cells there were by amplifying reference gene primers. The repertoire was sequenced with immunoSEQ multiplex PCR; TCRdb's copy has only in-frame clones and lacks some. Clone size and the V and J calls come from that table; the DNA yielded D and trimming. Here the sample spans about 140,000 clones, 76% being singletons. The germline gives CDR1 SGHDT, CDR2 YYEEEE. CDR3 size: 15 residues. V was clipped by 0 bases and J by 4 bases, with 13 bases between them. In its sample, this clone was seen a few times. The chain uses TRBV5-6 and TRBJ1-2, with D perhaps matching TRBD1 (5 bases). Input material: peripheral blood. The sequence came from a woman older than 75 with active or convalescent COVID-19. The DNA for the CDR3 is TGTGCCAGCAGCTTGGGTTGGGGCGGGAGCTATGGCTACACCTTC. It translates to CASSLGWGGSYGYTF.